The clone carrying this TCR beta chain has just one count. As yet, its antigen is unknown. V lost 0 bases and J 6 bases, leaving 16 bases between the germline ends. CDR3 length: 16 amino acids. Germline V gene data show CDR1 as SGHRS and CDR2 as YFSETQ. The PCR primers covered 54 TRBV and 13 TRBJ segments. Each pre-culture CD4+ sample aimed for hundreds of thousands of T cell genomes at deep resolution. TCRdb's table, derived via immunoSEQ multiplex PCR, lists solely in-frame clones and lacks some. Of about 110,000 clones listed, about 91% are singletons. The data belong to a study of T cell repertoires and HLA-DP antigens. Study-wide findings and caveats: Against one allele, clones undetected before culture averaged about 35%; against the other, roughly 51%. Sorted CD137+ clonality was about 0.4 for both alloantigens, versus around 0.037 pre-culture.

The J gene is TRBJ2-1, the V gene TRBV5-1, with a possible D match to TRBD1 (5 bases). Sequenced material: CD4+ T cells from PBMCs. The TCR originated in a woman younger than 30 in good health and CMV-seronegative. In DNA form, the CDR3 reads TGCGCCAGCAGCTTGGCCGGAACGGCAGGGATCAATGAGCAGTTCTTC. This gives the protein CASSLAGTAGINEQFF. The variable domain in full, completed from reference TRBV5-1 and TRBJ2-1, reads KAGVTQTPRYLIKTRGQQVTLSCSPISGHRSVSWYQQTPGQGLQFLFEYFSETQRNKGNFPGRFSGRQFSNSRSEMNVSTLELGDSALYLCASSLAGTAGINEQFFGPGTRLTVL.